The following is a T cell receptor beta chain sequence with its context. Its antigen is as yet unknown. The sample belongs to a study of CD8+ T cells in alopecia areata. TCR sequencing used cDNA made by reverse transcription of extracted RNA. Measured with immunoSEQ multiplex PCR; TCRdb has only the in-frame clones, and not every one. The sample lists 150,000 to 250,000 clones, more than 45% occurring once. Study outcomes and limitations: Baseline CD8+ expansion's link to response remains uncertain, as there was one nonresponder.

The CDR3 sequence is 16 residues long. Germline V gives CDR1 GTSNPN, CDR2 SVGIG (reference sequence). V was cut by 0 bases and J by 1 base, with 15 bases left in between. The treatment here: oral pan-JAK inhibitor, 5-10 mg twice daily. The starting material was CD4+ T cells sorted from blood, obtained at week 24, from a patient treated with tofacitinib. The V and J genes are TRBV30 and TRBJ1-2; D is perhaps TRBD1 (5 bases). This clonotype was obtained from a human donor with alopecia areata. The CDR3 nucleotides read TGTGCCTGGAGTGTACCTGGGGCAGCCTATAACTATGGCTACACCTTC. Protein sequence: CAWSVPGAAYNYGYTF.